A selection of T cell receptor beta chains follows, all from one sample in a study of T-cell memory formation after mild COVID-19. TCRdb independently ran MiXCR on the 5' RACE reads; one entry per CDR3 protein. Of 250,000 to 350,000 distinct CDR3 sequences listed, around 15% are singletons. Sequenced: PBMCs or a T cell subset sorted from them (not recorded which). These receptors were taken from a man aged 18 to 35 who had mild COVID-19 (a few samples of this study predate the infection). Cell type and time point are not known. Both conserved end residues are part of each CDR3. The order of the fields is J gene, V gene, D gene, clone size, CDR3 protein, CDR3 DNA. The D gene is left open where the match is weak. Clone size appears in some rows only: once, few, many, or a class for an expanded clone.

j_call: TRBJ2-7
v_call: TRBV7-9
d_call: NA
clone_size: NA
cdr3_aa: CASSHRDGYYEQYF
cdr3_nt: TGTGCCAGCAGCCACCGGGACGGGTACTACGAGCAGTACTTC

j_call: TRBJ1-4
v_call: TRBV4-2
d_call: NA
clone_size: NA
cdr3_aa: CASSQDPAAFQVDEKLFF
cdr3_nt: TGTGCCAGCAGCCAAGATCCAGCCGCATTCCAGGTGGACGAAAAACTGTTTTTT

j_call: TRBJ2-1
v_call: TRBV7-8
d_call: NA
clone_size: few
cdr3_aa: CASSLGPAQEQFF
cdr3_nt: TGTGCCAGCAGCTTAGGACCAGCTCAAGAGCAGTTCTTC

j_call: TRBJ2-1
v_call: TRBV11-2
d_call: TRBD2
clone_size: few
cdr3_aa: CASSLGTSGRADNEQFF
cdr3_nt: TGTGCCAGCAGCTTAGGTACTAGCGGGCGAGCCGACAATGAGCAGTTCTTC

j_call: TRBJ2-3
v_call: TRBV4-3
d_call: NA
clone_size: NA
cdr3_aa: CASSPGNTVAPDTQYF
cdr3_nt: TGCGCCAGCAGCCCGGGGAACACAGTAGCACCAGATACGCAGTATTTT

j_call: TRBJ2-2
v_call: TRBV7-8
d_call: NA
clone_size: few
cdr3_aa: CASSLVSGRDTGELFF
cdr3_nt: TGTGCCAGCAGCTTAGTGTCTGGGCGGGACACCGGGGAGCTGTTTTTT

j_call: TRBJ2-2
v_call: TRBV6-6
d_call: TRBD2
clone_size: few
cdr3_aa: CASSYSFETSGENTGELFF
cdr3_nt: TGTGCCAGCAGTTACTCTTTCGAGACTAGCGGGGAGAACACCGGGGAGCTGTTTTTT

j_call: TRBJ2-4
v_call: TRBV28
d_call: NA
clone_size: NA
cdr3_aa: CASSLSYIQYF
cdr3_nt: TGTGCCAGCAGTTTAAGTTACATTCAGTACTTC

j_call: TRBJ2-1
v_call: TRBV5-1
d_call: NA
clone_size: many
cdr3_aa: CASSLVGHNEQFF
cdr3_nt: TGCGCCAGCAGCTTGGTCGGTCACAATGAGCAGTTCTTC

j_call: TRBJ2-1
v_call: TRBV7-2
d_call: TRBD2
clone_size: NA
cdr3_aa: CASSFGGGSYNEQFF
cdr3_nt: TGTGCCAGCAGCTTCGGCGGGGGTAGCTACAATGAGCAGTTCTTC

j_call: TRBJ2-1
v_call: TRBV6-2/TRBV6-3
d_call: TRBD1
clone_size: many
cdr3_aa: CASSYRTGKAEQFF
cdr3_nt: TGTGCCAGCAGTTACCGGACAGGGAAGGCTGAGCAGTTCTTC

j_call: TRBJ2-1
v_call: TRBV7-9
d_call: NA
clone_size: few
cdr3_aa: CASSFREQFF
cdr3_nt: TGTGCCAGCAGCTTTCGGGAGCAGTTCTTC

j_call: TRBJ2-3
v_call: TRBV11-3
d_call: NA
clone_size: few
cdr3_aa: CASSLDLLDTQYF
cdr3_nt: TGTGCCAGCAGCTTAGATCTTCTAGATACGCAGTATTTT

j_call: TRBJ2-5
v_call: TRBV5-1
d_call: TRBD2
clone_size: few
cdr3_aa: CASSPEGLAEETQYF
cdr3_nt: TGCGCCAGCAGCCCGGAGGGACTAGCGGAAGAGACCCAGTACTTC

j_call: TRBJ2-1
v_call: TRBV7-8
d_call: NA
clone_size: few
cdr3_aa: CASAPSRGIYNEQFF
cdr3_nt: TGTGCCAGCGCCCCATCCAGGGGTATCTACAATGAGCAGTTCTTC

j_call: TRBJ1-1
v_call: TRBV29-1
d_call: NA
clone_size: few
cdr3_aa: CSVDGLRTEAFF
cdr3_nt: TGCAGCGTTGATGGGCTCCGCACTGAAGCTTTCTTT